This TCR beta chain was obtained from a study of T-cell reconstitution after alpha-beta-depleted transplantation in children (dated by TCRdb to about 2016). Turning to the overall study: T-cell immune reconstitution after TCRalphabeta/CD19-depleted allogeneic hematopoietic cell transplantation in children was quantitatively tracked in the study by means of TCR repertoire profiling.

The table lists this clonotype with many counts. Its antigen has not been determined. Base qualities were left out, and no much larger clone turns up one base away. Library method: PCR. The sequencing machine was an Illumina HiSeq 2500. TCR library preparation used molecular barcoding, with unique molecular identifiers applied to normalize quantification of the TCRbeta repertoire. Using fastp at Q25 and MiXCR, TCRdb reprocessed the public reads and kept productive beta chains. Rows are unified per CDR3 protein, each entry keeping the most common DNA and genes. Present in this sample are about 420,000 distinct CDR3 sequences, about 11% of which were seen just once. Roughly 5% of the sample belongs to the ten largest clones. From a lookup of the germline V gene, CDR1 and CDR2 are MGHDK and SYGVNS. At the junction V is shortened by 4 bases and J by 5 bases; bases outside the gene matches: 11. The CDR3 contains 16 residues, cysteine and phenylalanine counted. The read is trimmed to its CDR3 DNA, 48 bases read in frame from base 1.

The source was PBMCs from the stem cell graft donor, collected from the stem cell graft. The chain employs TRBV25-1 and TRBJ2-5, with 9 middle bases fitting TRBD1. The sequence came from a human donor who donated a stem cell graft to a child with acute myeloid leukemia. The DNA sequence follows: TGTGCCAGCAGTGCCTTCTCCGGGACAGGGCGGGAGACCCAGTACTTC. Its protein reads: CASSAFSGTGRETQYF.